The 20 T cell receptor beta chains listed next were all sequenced from one sample in a study of shared clonotypes between healthy human individuals. CD45RO-negative cells were positively selected for CCR7, leaving out terminally differentiated effector memory CD45RA+ cells. TCRdb's table, derived via immunoSEQ multiplex PCR, lists solely in-frame clones and lacks some. Of 800,000 to 950,000 clones in the sample, approximately 96% were seen once. Sample: naive CD8+ T cells sorted from blood. The receptors were gathered from a man aged 25 to 45 in good health.

The V gene is TRBV7-6, the J gene TRBJ2-1; 13 bases map to TRBD2. The V and J ends lost 5 bases and 7 bases, in that order; junction bases with no gene match: 20. CDR1 SGHVS and CDR2 FNYEAQ come from the germline V gene. The CDR3 length is 20 residues. This chain's CDR3 is CASSDRTVAGLAGVGNEQFF. The CDR3 region has the DNA TGTGCCAGCAGCGATCGGACGGTTGCCGGACTAGCGGGAGTAGGGAATGAGCAGTTCTTC.

The chain couples TRBV5-5 to TRBJ2-1; possibly TRBD2 for D (6 bases). The germline CDR1 and CDR2 sequences are SGHKS and YYEKEE (reference sequence). V lost 2 bases and J lost 4, with 13 bases in between. The CDR3 runs to 15 residues. CDR3 protein: CASSFMGGGYNEQFF. The CDR3 nucleotides are TGTGCCAGCAGCTTCATGGGAGGTGGTTACAATGAGCAGTTCTTC.

The rearrangement uses TRBV28 and TRBJ2-1; the D gene is possibly TRBD1 (5 bases). Germline loops: CDR1 MDHEN, CDR2 SYDVKM. V was pared by 6 bases and J by 2 bases, with 11 bases between. The CDR3 runs 14 residues. The DNA for the CDR3 is TGTGCCAGCAGGGGGTTAGGGGCCTACAATGAGCAGTTCTTC. Encoded protein: CASRGLGAYNEQFF.

V is TRBV14 and J is TRBJ1-1; D not certain. Looked up from germline, CDR1 is SGHDN and CDR2 is FVKESK. V lost 0 bases and J lost 0, with 14 bases in between. This CDR3 has 17 residues. The CDR3, as DNA: TGTGCCAGCAGCCAAGATTTATTAACAGTCATGAACACTGAAGCTTTCTTT. This translates into CASSQDLLTVMNTEAFF.

For the CDR3, the DNA is TGTGCCAGCAGGGTAGGGACTAGCGGGAGTCAGTACGAGCAGTACTTC. Amino acid sequence: CASRVGTSGSQYEQYF. The rearrangement uses TRBV27 and TRBJ2-7, with 14 bases lining up with TRBD2. The trim removed 6 bases at V and 4 bases at J, leaving 8 bases unmatched. Germline CDR1 MNHEY, CDR2 SMNVEV (reference sequence). This CDR3 contains 16 residues.

For the CDR3, the DNA is TGTGCCAGTAGAGGGACAGAGACGGGGTATAGCAATCAGCCCCAGCATTTT. The encoded protein is CASRGTETGYSNQPQHF. This sequence joins TRBV19 and TRBJ1-5; 7 bases agree with TRBD1. CDR1 and CDR2 (germline): LNHDA, SQIVND (reference sequence). The CDR3 totals 17 residues. Trimming removed 6 bases from V and 0 bases from J; junction bases left unmatched: 11.

The V and J genes are TRBV21-1 and TRBJ1-1; the table assigns TRBD1, which was not confirmed against the DNA. TRBV21-1 is recorded as a pseudogene. This CDR3 is 19 amino acids long. The CDR3 spells CASSRPGQGDLGFFTEAFF. The CDR3 region has the DNA TGTGCCAGCAGTCGACCGGGACAGGGCGACTTGGGATTTTTCACTGAAGCTTTCTTT.

This clone was observed once. The chain combines TRBV5-1 with TRBJ2-7, with 10 bases matching TRBD1. The CDR3 covers 14 residues. With V trimmed by 0 bases and J by 6 bases, 3 bases remained unmatched. Germline V gene sequence: CDR1 SGHRS, CDR2 YFSETQ. The CDR3 DNA is TGCGCCAGCAGCTTGGGACAGGGGGCGCGCGAGCAGTACTTC. Amino acids: CASSLGQGAREQYF.

The chain is built from TRBV27 and TRBJ2-1; 7 bases line up with TRBD2. The CDR3 is 14 residues long. The V and J ends lost 4 bases and 4 bases, in that order; junction bases with no gene match: 4. Germline V CDR1 and CDR2: MNHEY, SMNVEV (reference sequence). This CDR3 reads CASSYVGGYNEQFF. The CDR3 DNA sequence: TGTGCCAGCAGTTACGTGGGAGGGTACAATGAGCAGTTCTTC.

V is TRBV7-9 and J is TRBJ2-3; TRBD2 matches 7 bases. The CDR3 length is 16 residues. From germline, CDR1 is SEHNR and CDR2 FQNEAQ (reference sequence). J was trimmed by 0 bases and V by 6 bases; bases with no gene match: 9. CDR3 amino acids: CASRGGSTHSTDTQYF. The CDR3 DNA follows: TGTGCCAGCAGGGGGGGGAGCACCCATAGCACAGATACGCAGTATTTT. Based on the CDR3 plus reference TRBV7-9 and TRBJ2-3, the full variable domain is DTGVSQNPRHKITKRGQNVTFRCDPISEHNRLYWYRQTLGQGPEFLTYFQNEAQLEKSRLLSDRFSAERPKGSFSTLEIQRTEQGDSAMYLCASRGGSTHSTDTQYFGPGTRLTVL.

The gene calls are TRBV28 and TRBJ2-7; TRBD1 might be the D (5 bases). This CDR3 contains 13 residues. The germline V gene encodes CDR1 MDHEN and CDR2 SYDVKM. V shed 3 bases and J shed 5 bases, with 11 bases lying between them. The CDR3 DNA sequence: TGTGCCAGCAGTTTCAGGGTTTCCCACGAGCAGTACTTC. Its translation is CASSFRVSHEQYF.

The chain couples TRBV4-1 to TRBJ2-7; D unresolved. Germline V gene lookup returns CDR1 MGHRA and CDR2 YSYEKL. Trimming took 0 bases from V and 2 from J, leaving 11 bases between them. This CDR3 is built from 15 residues. CDR3 bases: TGCGCCAGCAGCCAAGAAGGCTTCCTCCCCTACGAGCAGTACTTC. Its protein product is CASSQEGFLPYEQYF.

V gene TRBV5-1 combines with J gene TRBJ2-7, with 7 bases matching TRBD2. The germline V gene encodes CDR1 SGHRS and CDR2 YFSETQ. The CDR3 has 13 amino acids. With V trimmed by 2 bases and J by 4 bases, 3 bases remained unmatched. The CDR3 loop reads CASSFASGYEQYF. In nucleotides, the CDR3 is TGCGCCAGCAGCTTCGCTAGCGGATACGAGCAGTACTTC. Combining the CDR3 with reference TRBV5-1 and TRBJ2-7 gives the whole variable domain KAGVTQTPRYLIKTRGQQVTLSCSPISGHRSVSWYQQTPGQGLQFLFEYFSETQRNKGNFPGRFSGRQFSNSRSEMNVSTLELGDSALYLCASSFASGYEQYFGPGTRLTVT.

This clone showed up just once. The chain recombines TRBV7-9 with TRBJ2-2, with 12 bases aligning to TRBD2. CDR1 SEHNR and CDR2 FQNEAQ come from the germline V gene (reference sequence). Trimming took 5 bases from V and 5 from J; bases not matched to a gene: 9. This CDR3 region has 17 residues. The CDR3 region is CASSGRLAGDWTGELFF. The CDR3 DNA is TGTGCCAGCAGCGGGCGACTAGCGGGAGATTGGACCGGGGAGCTGTTTTTT.

This clone was picked up one time. V usage is TRBV13 and J usage is TRBJ2-3; 8 bases are a match to TRBD1. The CDR3 contains 15 residues. Trimming took 10 bases from V and 5 from J; bases not matched to a gene: 14. Germline assignment: CDR1 PRHDT and CDR2 FYEKMQ (reference sequence). The CDR3 loop is CATSVGQGAEDTQYF. The CDR3, as DNA: TGTGCCACGTCAGTCGGACAGGGTGCCGAAGATACGCAGTATTTT.

This chain connects TRBV7-9 to TRBJ2-1; D is undetermined. The CDR3 consists of 16 residues. V lost 3 bases, J lost 0 bases, and 12 bases lay in between. Germline loops: CDR1 SEHNR, CDR2 FQNEAQ (reference sequence). The CDR3 loop is CASSLNGGSSYNEQFF. DNA for the CDR3: TGTGCCAGCAGCTTGAATGGCGGTAGCTCCTACAATGAGCAGTTCTTC. Full variable domain (missing parts from reference TRBV7-9 and TRBJ2-1): DTGVSQNPRHKITKRGQNVTFRCDPISEHNRLYWYRQTLGQGPEFLTYFQNEAQLEKSRLLSDRFSAERPKGSFSTLEIQRTEQGDSAMYLCASSLNGGSSYNEQFFGPGTRLTVL.

The chain employs TRBV29-1 and TRBJ2-1; possible D gene TRBD2, 6 bases. CDR3 length equals 15 residues. V lost 6 bases, J lost 3 bases, and 18 bases lay in between. Germline V gene sequence: CDR1 SQVTM, CDR2 ANQGSEA. CDR3 amino acids: CSVEYTEEGYNEQFF. The CDR3 DNA follows: TGCAGCGTCGAATACACGGAGGAGGGCTACAATGAGCAGTTCTTC.

The chain has TRBV5-1 and TRBJ2-1, with a possible D match to TRBD2 (6 bases). CDR3 length: 15 residues. Germline assignment: CDR1 SGHRS and CDR2 YFSETQ. Trimming cost V 0 bases and J 5 bases, with 12 bases left between them. CDR3 loop: CASSLDRDLHNEQFF. The CDR3 DNA follows: TGCGCCAGCAGCTTGGACCGGGACTTGCACAATGAGCAGTTCTTC.

The chain joins TRBV5-6 to TRBJ2-1; D gene ambiguous. V was clipped by 4 bases and J by 9 bases, with 17 bases between them. CDR1 is SGHDT and CDR2 is YYEEEE in the germline V gene. The CDR3 consists of 14 residues. The CDR3 region is CASSQESPEPEQFF. DNA for the CDR3: TGTGCCAGCAGCCAGGAATCCCCTGAGCCTGAGCAGTTCTTC.

The V and J genes are TRBV27 and TRBJ2-7, with D perhaps matching TRBD1 (6 bases). The CDR3 totals 14 residues. Per germline, CDR1 MNHEY and CDR2 SMNVEV (reference sequence). V gave up 5 bases and J gave up 3 bases, with 14 bases separating them. DNA of the CDR3: TGTGCCAGCAGTGGGACACTTACGTTCTACGAGCAGTACTTC. This sequence encodes CASSGTLTFYEQYF.